The 9 T cell receptor beta chains given below trace back to one sample, sequenced in a study of beta chain features in type 1 diabetes. Reverse transcribing all isolated RNA meant expressed TCRB transcripts were sequenced. TCRdb keeps only in-frame clones here, not all; method: immunoSEQ multiplex PCR. The sample records about 620,000 clones, about 16% being singletons. The sequenced material came from naive CD4+ T cells from blood. These receptors came from a man aged 18-30 years in good health.

As concerns this clone: Other nucleotide sequences in the sample specify the same CDR3. The V gene is TRBV7-9, the J gene TRBJ2-4, with D perhaps TRBD1 (6 bases). V was trimmed by 3 bases and J by 0 bases, leaving 12 bases between them. The CDR3 consists of 16 residues. Germline assignment: CDR1 SEHNR and CDR2 FQNEAQ (reference sequence). The CDR3 DNA is TGTGCCAGCAGCTTGGGGCAGGGGCTAGCCAAAAACATTCAGTACTTC. It specifies CASSLGQGLAKNIQYF.

This clone was seen a few times. The chain combines TRBV13 with TRBJ1-2; 8 bases fit TRBD1. Germline V gene lookup returns CDR1 PRHDT and CDR2 FYEKMQ (reference sequence). J gave up 8 bases and V 3 bases, and 14 bases lay outside the gene matches. CDR3 length: 16 residues. CDR3 coding DNA: TGTGCCAGCAGCTTTGCCGGGACAGGCTCCCTATACGGCTACACCTTC. It codes for CASSFAGTGSLYGYTF.

The CDR3 bases are TGTGCCAGCAGTCTGCGACAGGGGAGTAACTATGGCTACACCTTC. This translates into CASSLRQGSNYGYTF. The genes are TRBV6-1 and TRBJ1-2; 8 bases agree with TRBD1. Trimming removed 5 bases from V and 1 base from J; junction bases left unmatched: 6. This CDR3 is 15 amino acids long. CDR1 MNHNS and CDR2 SASEGT come from the germline V gene.

The chain joins TRBV19 to TRBJ1-1; D gene ambiguous. The CDR3 is made up of 13 amino acids. Germline values: CDR1 LNHDA, CDR2 SQIVND (reference sequence). Trimming left V 3 bases short and J 3 bases short, with 8 bases between. CDR3 nucleotides: TGTGCCAGTAGTATCATGGGATACACTGAAGCTTTCTTT. This encodes CASSIMGYTEAFF. The full variable domain, rest sourced from reference TRBV19 and TRBJ1-1, is DGGITQSPKYLFRKEGQNVTLSCEQNLNHDAMYWYRQDPGQGLRLIYYSQIVNDFQKGDIAEGYSVSREKKESFPLTVTSAQKNPTAFYLCASSIMGYTEAFFGQGTRLTVV.

The V call is TRBV18, the J call TRBJ1-6, with 9 positions matching TRBD1. The CDR3 runs 16 residues. Germline V gene data show CDR1 as KGHSH and CDR2 as LQKENI. The V and J ends lost 3 bases and 0 bases, in that order; junction bases with no gene match: 0. The CDR3: CASSPTGGSYNSPLHF. The CDR3, as DNA: TGTGCCAGCTCACCGACAGGGGGCTCCTATAATTCACCCCTCCACTTT.

This clone was observed a few times. This sequence joins TRBV5-1 and TRBJ2-1; weak D call: TRBD1 (5 bases). V lost 1 base and J lost 5, with 10 bases in between. Germline values: CDR1 SGHRS, CDR2 YFSETQ. The CDR3 is 14 amino acids. CDR3 coding DNA: TGCGCCAGCAGCTTGAGGGGTTTTAACAATGAGCAGTTCTTC. Amino acids: CASSLRGFNNEQFF.

This sequence joins TRBV5-5 and TRBJ1-1; 7 bases are shared with TRBD1. Per germline, CDR1 SGHKS and CDR2 YYEKEE (reference sequence). The junction had 4 bases not matched to a gene; V was cut back by 3 bases and J by 2 bases. This CDR3 is built from 14 residues. As DNA, the CDR3 is TGTGCCAGCAGCTCGACAGGGTTTAACACTGAAGCTTTCTTT. Translation gives CASSSTGFNTEAFF.

V and J are TRBV6-5 and TRBJ2-2, with D hard to call. V lost 4 bases to trimming and J lost 6 bases, with 3 bases between them. Germline lookup yields CDR1 MNHEY and CDR2 SVGAGI. The CDR3 has 11 residues. The CDR3 region is CASSWAGELFF. CDR3 bases: TGTGCCAGCAGTTGGGCCGGGGAGCTGTTTTTT.

This clone was counted between two and nine times. CDR3 sequence reads: CASSFHTPRMPWGTDTQYF. The CDR3 bases are TGTGCCAGCAGCTTCCACACCCCCCGGATGCCTTGGGGCACAGATACGCAGTATTTT. The rearrangement uses TRBV7-9 and TRBJ2-3; D is ambiguous. Deletions cut 3 bases from V and 1 base from J, with 23 bases between. The CDR3 has 19 residues. Per germline, CDR1 SEHNR and CDR2 FQNEAQ (reference sequence).